These 30 T cell receptor beta chains were sequenced from one sample in a study of OX40 agonist ivuxolimab in advanced cancers. The table came from immunoSEQ multiplex PCR; TCRdb's copy has only in-frame clones and leaves some out. The sample holds around 67,000 clones, around 90% seen once. The sample here was CD4+ or CD8+ T cells sorted from blood, taken in a trial of the OX40 agonist ivuxolimab. These receptors were taken from an adult with an advanced solid tumor such as melanoma, head and neck, liver or kidney cancer.

Only one count was recorded for this clone. The chain joins TRBV2 to TRBJ1-2; maybe TRBD1 (5 bases). V lost 2 bases, J lost 3 bases, and 10 bases lay in between. Germline V lookup: CDR1 SNHLY, CDR2 FYNNEI. The CDR3 totals 14 residues. DNA of the CDR3: TGTGCCAGCAGTGAACGGGGGTCCTACTATGGCTACACCTTC. The encoded protein is CASSERGSYYGYTF.

The genes are TRBV28 and TRBJ2-7; the match to TRBD2 covers 14 bases. The trim removed 5 bases at V and 4 bases at J, leaving 10 bases unmatched. Germline assignment: CDR1 MDHEN and CDR2 SYDVKM. The CDR3 extends over 17 amino acids. The CDR3 DNA follows: TGTGCCAGCAGTGGGGGACTAGCGGGAGTTGGGGGTTACGAGCAGTACTTC. This encodes CASSGGLAGVGGYEQYF.

The rearrangement uses TRBV19 and TRBJ2-3; D is unclear. Looked up from germline, CDR1 is LNHDA and CDR2 is SQIVND (reference sequence). The V end was cut by 6 bases, the J end by 2 bases, with 9 bases between. The CDR3 is 13 amino acids. The CDR3 DNA reads as TGTGCCAGTAGCCTTCTTATCACAGATACGCAGTATTTT. Its protein is CASSLLITDTQYF.

This clone was picked up a small number of times. The chain links TRBV7-9 to TRBJ1-1; D is unclear. Trimming stripped 5 bases from V and 1 base from J, with 11 bases between. CDR3 length: 14 residues. Germline V lookup: CDR1 SEHNR, CDR2 FQNEAQ (reference sequence). The CDR3 sequence is CASSRVAPNTEAFF. The CDR3 DNA reads TGTGCCAGCAGCCGGGTGGCCCCGAACACTGAAGCTTTCTTT.

The chain recombines TRBV15 with TRBJ2-7, with 8 bases fitting TRBD2. The CDR3 is 18 amino acids. The V gene's germline CDR1 is LNHNV and CDR2 YYDKDF (reference sequence). V shed 3 bases and J 2 bases; nucleotides not matched to a gene: 15. The CDR3 here is CATSSDRRTSGKAYEQYF. CDR3 bases: TGTGCCACCAGCAGTGACAGAAGAACTAGCGGTAAGGCCTACGAGCAGTACTTC. The full variable domain, with the rest looked up from reference TRBV15 and TRBJ2-7, is DAMVIQNPRYQVTQFGKPVTLSCSQTLNHNVMYWYQQKSSQAPKLLFHYYDKDFNNEADTPDNFQSRRPNTSFCFLDIRSPGLGDTAMYLCATSSDRRTSGKAYEQYFGPGTRLTVT.

The chain employs TRBV5-1 and TRBJ1-4; perhaps TRBD1 as D (6 bases). V lost 3 bases to trimming and J lost 0 bases, with 12 bases between them. The CDR3 loop spans 16 amino acids. The germline V gene encodes CDR1 SGHRS and CDR2 YFSETQ. The CDR3 coding sequence is TGCGCCAGCAGCTCTGGACAGCCTTCAACTAATGAAAAACTGTTTTTT. Its translation is CASSSGQPSTNEKLFF.

This chain connects TRBV18 to TRBJ1-5; D uncertain. The CDR3 is 13 amino acids. V lost 3 bases and J lost 1, with 4 bases in between. Per the germline V gene, CDR1 is KGHSH and CDR2 is LQKENI. CDR3 sequence (DNA): TGTGCCAGCTCACCCGCCAGCAATCAGCCCCAGCATTTT. Residues: CASSPASNQPQHF.

This sequence joins TRBV5-1 and TRBJ2-6; no firm D call. Germline V gene data show CDR1 as SGHRS and CDR2 as YFSETQ. The CDR3 extends over 17 amino acids. The ends were cut back, 0 bases at V and 0 bases at J, with 10 bases in the middle. The CDR3 loop is CASSLAGHSSGANVLTF. In DNA, the CDR3 is TGCGCCAGCAGCTTGGCCGGTCACAGCTCTGGGGCCAACGTCCTGACTTTC.

The V call is TRBV29-1, the J call TRBJ2-3; D ambiguous. Germline values: CDR1 SQVTM, CDR2 ANQGSEA. Trimming stripped 4 bases from V and 0 bases from J, with 8 bases between. The CDR3 totals 13 residues. As DNA, the CDR3 is TGCAGCGTTGTCGGGCAGAGCACAGATACGCAGTATTTT. This codes for CSVVGQSTDTQYF.

This clone was seen once. The V call is TRBV30, the J call TRBJ1-1, with 8 bases fitting TRBD1. The CDR3 spans 16 residues. Unmatched junction bases numbered 14, after V lost 2 bases and J lost 6 bases. The germline V gene encodes CDR1 GTSNPN and CDR2 SVGIG (reference sequence). The CDR3 nucleotides are TGTGCCTGGAGTCGACCCAAACAGGGGGGAAGGGCTGAAGCTTTCTTT. This encodes CAWSRPKQGGRAEAFF. The complete variable domain, with remaining parts taken from reference TRBV30 and TRBJ1-1, reads SQTIHQWPATLVQPVGSPLSLECTVEGTSNPNLYWYRQAAGRGLQLLFYSVGIGQISSEVPQNLSASRPQDRQFILSSKKLLLSDSGFYLCAWSRPKQGGRAEAFFGQGTRLTVV.

The rearrangement uses TRBV9 and TRBJ2-1, with TRBD1 matching 9 bases. The V gene's germline CDR1 is SGDLS and CDR2 YYNGEE. V shed 0 bases, J shed 6 bases, and the junction held 7 bases outside the gene matches. The CDR3 loop spans 16 amino acids. CDR3 DNA: TGTGCCAGCAGCGTAGCTCTTGGGACAGGGCTCAATGAGCAGTTCTTC. This sequence encodes CASSVALGTGLNEQFF.

The CDR3 loop is CASSLGGTGSVEQYF. In DNA, the CDR3 is TGTGCCAGCAGCTTAGGTGGGACAGGGAGCGTCGAGCAGTACTTC. V is TRBV7-2 and J is TRBJ2-7; 9 nucleotides match TRBD1. Germline V gene data show CDR1 as SGHTA and CDR2 as FQGNSA. CDR3 length equals 15 residues. The V gene end was trimmed by 1 base and the J gene end by 6 bases; junction bases not matched to a gene: 7.

In this sample, this clone turned up once. This sequence joins TRBV5-1 and TRBJ1-1; no reliable D call. V was shortened by 4 bases and J by 4 bases, with 17 bases between the two germline ends. Germline CDR1 is SGHRS and CDR2 is YFSETQ. The CDR3 is 15 amino acids. CDR3 region: CASSPEKGLRTEAFF. The CDR3 DNA reads TGCGCCAGCAGCCCGGAGAAGGGTTTGCGCACTGAAGCTTTCTTT.

In this sample, this clone turned up once. This chain uses TRBV28 with TRBJ2-1; possibly TRBD1 for D (6 bases). Deletions cut 6 bases from V and 5 bases from J, with 17 bases between. Germline-derived CDR1 and CDR2 are MDHEN and SYDVKM. The CDR3 is 15 residues long. CDR3 DNA: TGTGCCAGCAGCCCAGCCGGACAGTTCAACAATGAGCAGTTCTTC. Its protein is CASSPAGQFNNEQFF.

The chain employs TRBV27 and TRBJ2-2; no reliable D call. The CDR3 loop spans 14 amino acids. The V gene lost 2 bases and the J gene lost 2 bases, with 6 bases spanning the gap. Germline V CDR1 and CDR2: MNHEY, SMNVEV (reference sequence). The CDR3 loop reads CASSLRPNTGELFF. Written as DNA, the CDR3 is TGTGCCAGCAGTTTAAGGCCTAACACCGGGGAGCTGTTTTTT.

Worth noting for this clone: Other DNA sequences within the sample encode an identical CDR3. V and J are TRBV28 and TRBJ2-7, with 7 bases that match TRBD1. With V trimmed by 5 bases and J by 9 bases, 10 bases remained unmatched. This CDR3 is 13 amino acids long. The V gene's germline CDR1 is MDHEN and CDR2 SYDVKM. The CDR3 nucleotides are TGTGCCAGCAGTCCCGGGACAGAGCAGGGGCAGTACTTC. Encoded protein: CASSPGTEQGQYF.

The chain uses TRBV21-1 and TRBJ2-5; the table's D call of TRBD1 was not tested on the DNA. TRBV21-1 is termed a pseudogene. The CDR3 covers 13 residues. CDR3 amino acids: CASLMGQRNLEYF. The CDR3 coding sequence is TGTGCCAGCCTAATGGGGCAGCGAAATCTTGAGTACTTC.

The chain links TRBV7-2 to TRBJ2-5, with D unresolved. Germline V gives CDR1 SGHTA, CDR2 FQGNSA. This CDR3 has 13 amino acids. V was cut by 4 bases and J by 5 bases, with 11 bases left in between. The CDR3 sequence is CASSSGPLETQYF. Written as DNA, the CDR3 is TGTGCCAGCAGCTCCGGCCCTTTGGAGACCCAGTACTTC.

The CDR3 loop reads CASSLREKQFF. In DNA form, the CDR3 reads TGTGCCAGCAGTTTACGGGAAAAGCAGTTCTTC. This sequence joins TRBV27 and TRBJ2-1; D is perhaps TRBD2 (5 bases). The CDR3 consists of 11 residues. The germline V gene has CDR1 MNHEY and CDR2 SMNVEV (reference sequence). The V gene lost 2 bases and the J gene lost 11 bases, with 7 bases spanning the gap.

The V call is TRBV13, the J call TRBJ2-3; TRBD2 matches at 8 bases. The CDR3 runs to 15 residues. The germline V gene encodes CDR1 PRHDT and CDR2 FYEKMQ (reference sequence). The J segment lost 0 bases and the V segment lost 4 bases, leaving 3 bases of the junction unmatched. The CDR3 sequence: CASSSGGASTDTQYF. The CDR3 DNA follows: TGTGCCAGCAGCTCGGGGGGGGCTAGCACAGATACGCAGTATTTT.

The rearrangement uses TRBV7-2 and TRBJ2-2; D perhaps matches TRBD1 (6 bases). V gave up 4 bases and J gave up 5 bases, with 14 bases separating them. The CDR3 spans 15 residues. CDR1 is SGHTA and CDR2 is FQGNSA in the germline V gene. CDR3 sequence (DNA): TGTGCCAGCAGCTCTTTCGCAGGGGATACCGGGGAGCTGTTTTTT. Protein product: CASSSFAGDTGELFF.

This chain connects TRBV18 to TRBJ2-7, with D perhaps TRBD1 (6 bases). Germline V gene data show CDR1 as KGHSH and CDR2 as LQKENI. Trimming cost V 3 bases and J 7 bases, with 7 bases left between them. The CDR3 is 11 amino acids. As DNA, the CDR3 is TGTGCCAGCTCACCTGGACAGGAGCAGTACTTC. It encodes CASSPGQEQYF.

This chain joins TRBV6-4 and TRBJ1-2; no definite D call. V lost 3 bases and J lost 5, with 13 bases in between. Germline CDR1 reads MRHNA; CDR2 reads SNTAGT. This CDR3 comprises 14 residues. CDR3 in amino acids: CASSEETHGYGYTF. The CDR3 DNA reads TGTGCCAGCAGTGAGGAGACCCATGGATATGGCTACACCTTC.

The chain joins TRBV6-1 to TRBJ2-4, with a weak D call TRBD1 (6 bases). This CDR3 has 13 amino acids. V lost 6 bases to trimming and J lost 8 bases, with 14 bases between them. CDR1 MNHNS and CDR2 SASEGT come from the germline V gene. Written as DNA, the CDR3 is TGTGCCAGCAGATGGGCAGGGGAAGACATTCAGTACTTC. It is translated as CASRWAGEDIQYF.

The J gene is TRBJ1-1, the V gene TRBV9; weak D call: TRBD1 (6 bases). The germline CDR1 and CDR2 sequences are SGDLS and YYNGEE. V gave up 0 bases and J gave up 4 bases, with 13 bases separating them. CDR3 length: 15 residues. As DNA, the CDR3 is TGTGCCAGCAGCGTAGCAGGGAGGGGGAGCACTGAAGCTTTCTTT. Encoded protein: CASSVAGRGSTEAFF.

This chain joins TRBV11-2 and TRBJ1-2; the D gene is possibly TRBD1 (5 bases). V was clipped by 3 bases and J by 2 bases, with 7 bases between them. Germline CDR1 is SGHAT and CDR2 is FQNNGV. The CDR3 runs 13 residues. CDR3 bases: TGTGCCAGCAGCTTCGACAGCAACTATGGCTACACCTTC. The encoded protein is CASSFDSNYGYTF.

This chain links TRBV30 with TRBJ1-2; TRBD1 matches at 7 bases. Germline V gene lookup returns CDR1 GTSNPN and CDR2 SVGIG (reference sequence). The trim removed 7 bases at V and 4 bases at J, leaving 15 bases unmatched. This CDR3 is built from 15 residues. In nucleotides, the CDR3 is TGTGCCTCAACACGTTCAGGGGGAGAGGGCTATGGCTACACCTTC. This encodes CASTRSGGEGYGYTF.

DNA for the CDR3: TGTGCCAGCAGCGTAGTTCCAGGGGCCGACGAGCAGTACTTC. Amino acid sequence: CASSVVPGADEQYF. The genes are TRBV9 and TRBJ2-7; D may be TRBD1 (6 bases). The CDR3 has 14 amino acids. V lost 0 bases and J lost 5, with 12 bases in between. CDR1 SGDLS and CDR2 YYNGEE come from the germline V gene.

The chain employs TRBV2 and TRBJ1-5; possible D gene TRBD1, 5 bases. Trimming removed 6 bases from V and 2 bases from J, with 20 bases in between. The CDR3 is made up of 17 amino acids. Germline V gene data show CDR1 as SNHLY and CDR2 as FYNNEI. In nucleotides, the CDR3 is TGTGCCAGCAGGGCTGGACAAAATAGGGGCGGCAATCAGCCCCAGCATTTT. This encodes CASRAGQNRGGNQPQHF.

V is TRBV9 and J is TRBJ2-4; the D is unclear. Germline values: CDR1 SGDLS, CDR2 YYNGEE. The V gene lost 4 bases and the J gene lost 0 bases, with 26 bases spanning the gap. The CDR3 runs 20 residues. The DNA for the CDR3 is TGTGCCAGCAGCCCTCAGTATCGGCCTAGTGGTGTACTAGCCAAAAACATTCAGTACTTC. It encodes CASSPQYRPSGVLAKNIQYF. Based on the CDR3 plus reference TRBV9 and TRBJ2-4, the full variable domain is DSGVTQTPKHLITATGQRVTLRCSPRSGDLSVYWYQQSLDQGLQFLIQYYNGEERAKGNILERFSAQQFPDLHSELNLSSLELGDSALYFCASSPQYRPSGVLAKNIQYFGAGTRLSVL.